The entry that follows covers one TCR beta chain sequence. This specimen comes from a study of CD8 T cells in Susac syndrome. This CDR3 has 13 residues. Trimming took off 6 bases at V and 3 bases at J, with 10 bases between the two ends. CDR1 is KGHSH and CDR2 is LQKENI in the germline V gene. Random hexamers served to reverse transcribe roughly 0.45 to 1 ug RNA. It was immunoSEQ multiplex PCR that amplified TCR beta CDR3 across 54 Vbeta and 13 Jbeta. Each CDR3 protein gets one entry after TCRdb re-called the immunoSEQ multiplex PCR reads with MiXCR. The sample holds some 99,000 distinct CDR3 sequences; 96% are singletons and the top ten take approximately 0.093%.

This clonotype was sampled from a human donor in good health. This chain links TRBV18 with TRBJ2-3; weak D call: TRBD2 (6 bases). The sequencing input was CD4+ T cells from PBMCs. The CDR3 coding sequence is TGTGCCAGCTCGTCGACTAGTACAGATACGCAGTATTTT. Translating it yields CASSSTSTDTQYF.